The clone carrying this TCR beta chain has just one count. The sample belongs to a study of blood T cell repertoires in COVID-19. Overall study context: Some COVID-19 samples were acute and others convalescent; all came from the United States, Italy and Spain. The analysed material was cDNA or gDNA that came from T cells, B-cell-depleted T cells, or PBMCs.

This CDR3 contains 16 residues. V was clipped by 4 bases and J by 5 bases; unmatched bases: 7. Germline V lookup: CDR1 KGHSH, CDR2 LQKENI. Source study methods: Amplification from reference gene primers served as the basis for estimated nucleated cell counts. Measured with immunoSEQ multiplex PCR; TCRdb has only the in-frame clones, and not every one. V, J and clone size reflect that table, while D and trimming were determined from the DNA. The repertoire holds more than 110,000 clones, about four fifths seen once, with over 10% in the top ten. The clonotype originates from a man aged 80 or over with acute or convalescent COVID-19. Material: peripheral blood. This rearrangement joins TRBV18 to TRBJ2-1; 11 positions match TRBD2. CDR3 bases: TGTGCCAGCTCACTTCTTAGCGGGGGGGACCACAATGAGCAGTTCTTC. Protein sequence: CASSLLSGGDHNEQFF.